This T cell receptor beta chain was sequenced in a study of OX40 agonist ivuxolimab in advanced cancers. On the study more broadly: Enrollees could have had prior anti-PD-1, anti-PD-L1 or anti-CTLA-4 therapy, which approximately 38% had received.

Sampled blood was obtained at baseline, cycle 4 day 1, and cycle 7 day 1. Study results and caveats: Clonal expansion from baseline to week 6 occurred in both CD4+ and CD8+ T cells. In the expanded peripheral T cells, antigen specificity was never determined.

The germline gives CDR1 SGHVS, CDR2 FNYEAQ. Trimming cost V 5 bases and J 7 bases, with 12 bases left between them. The CDR3 covers 13 residues. The method was immunoSEQ multiplex PCR; TCRdb's version includes in-frame clones alone and lacks a portion of them. The sample shows about 50,000 clones, around nine tenths of them seen only once. A word on this clone: Antigen specificity is unknown.

The chain recombines TRBV7-6 with TRBJ1-5; D is possibly TRBD1 (6 bases). The receptor was isolated from an adult with an advanced solid tumor such as melanoma, head and neck, liver or kidney cancer. This specimen consisted of CD4+ or CD8+ T cells sorted from blood, obtained in a trial of the OX40 agonist ivuxolimab. The CDR3 DNA reads TGTGCCAGCAGCCGAACAGGGAACCAGCCCCAGCATTTT. Its protein is CASSRTGNQPQHF.